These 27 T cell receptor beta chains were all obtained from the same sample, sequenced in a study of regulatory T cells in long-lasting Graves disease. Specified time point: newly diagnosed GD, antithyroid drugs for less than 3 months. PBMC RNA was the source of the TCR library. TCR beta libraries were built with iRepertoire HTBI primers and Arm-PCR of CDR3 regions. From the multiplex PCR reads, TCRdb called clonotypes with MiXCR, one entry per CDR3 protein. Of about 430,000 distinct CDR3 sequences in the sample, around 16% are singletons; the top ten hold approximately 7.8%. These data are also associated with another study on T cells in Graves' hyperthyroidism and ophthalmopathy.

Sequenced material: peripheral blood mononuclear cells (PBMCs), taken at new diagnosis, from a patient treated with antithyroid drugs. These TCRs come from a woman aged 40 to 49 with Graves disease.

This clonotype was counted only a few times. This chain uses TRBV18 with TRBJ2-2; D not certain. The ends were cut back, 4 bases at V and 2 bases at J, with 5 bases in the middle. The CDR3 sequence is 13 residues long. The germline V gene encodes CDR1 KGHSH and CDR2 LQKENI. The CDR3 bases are TGTGCCAGCTCACAGTCAAACACCGGGGAGCTGTTTTTT. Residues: CASSQSNTGELFF.

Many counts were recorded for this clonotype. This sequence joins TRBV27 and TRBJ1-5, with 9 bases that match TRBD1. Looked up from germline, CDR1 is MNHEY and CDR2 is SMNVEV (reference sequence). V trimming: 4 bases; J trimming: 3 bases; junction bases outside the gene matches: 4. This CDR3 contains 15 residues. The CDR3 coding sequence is TGTGCCAGCAGTTCGGGACAGGGAAACAATCAGCCCCAGCATTTT. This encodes CASSSGQGNNQPQHF.

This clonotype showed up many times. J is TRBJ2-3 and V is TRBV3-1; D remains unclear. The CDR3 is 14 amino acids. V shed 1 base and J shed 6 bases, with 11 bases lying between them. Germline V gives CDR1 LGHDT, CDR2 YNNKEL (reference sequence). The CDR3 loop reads CASSQASFSDTQYF. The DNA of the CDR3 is TGTGCCAGCAGCCAAGCTAGTTTCTCGGATACGCAGTATTTT.

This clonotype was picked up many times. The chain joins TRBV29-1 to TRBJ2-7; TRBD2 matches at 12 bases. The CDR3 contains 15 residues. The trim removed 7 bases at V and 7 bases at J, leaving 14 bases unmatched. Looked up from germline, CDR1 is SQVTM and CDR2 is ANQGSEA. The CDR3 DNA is TGCAGCGCTGGACGGGGTGCTAGCGGGAGGGGTGAGCAGTACTTC. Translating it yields CSAGRGASGRGEQYF.

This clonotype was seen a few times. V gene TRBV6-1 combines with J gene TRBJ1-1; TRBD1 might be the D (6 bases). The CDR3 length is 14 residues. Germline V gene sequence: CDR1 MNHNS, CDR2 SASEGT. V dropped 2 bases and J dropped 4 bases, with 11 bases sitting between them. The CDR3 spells CASSERGGRTEAFF. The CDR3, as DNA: TGTGCCAGCAGTGAAAGGGGGGGTCGCACTGAAGCTTTCTTT.

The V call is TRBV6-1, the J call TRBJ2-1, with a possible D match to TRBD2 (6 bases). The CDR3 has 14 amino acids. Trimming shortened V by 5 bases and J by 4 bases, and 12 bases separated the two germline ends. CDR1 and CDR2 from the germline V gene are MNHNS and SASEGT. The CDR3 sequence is CASSRRDSYNEQFF. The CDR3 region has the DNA TGTGCCAGCAGTCGCCGGGACTCGTACAATGAGCAGTTCTTC.

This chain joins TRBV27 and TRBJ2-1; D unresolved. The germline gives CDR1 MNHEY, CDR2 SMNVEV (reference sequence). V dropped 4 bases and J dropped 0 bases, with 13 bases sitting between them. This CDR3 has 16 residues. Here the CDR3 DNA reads TGTGCCAGCAGTTCCCGCCCTTTCAGCTCCTACAATGAGCAGTTCTTC. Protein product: CASSSRPFSSYNEQFF.

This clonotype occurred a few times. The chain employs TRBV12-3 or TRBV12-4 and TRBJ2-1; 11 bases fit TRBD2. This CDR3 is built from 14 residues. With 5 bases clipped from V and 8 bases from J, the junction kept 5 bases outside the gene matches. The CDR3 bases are TGTGCCAGCAGTCTGACTAGCGGGATCCATGAGCAGTTCTTC. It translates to CASSLTSGIHEQFF.

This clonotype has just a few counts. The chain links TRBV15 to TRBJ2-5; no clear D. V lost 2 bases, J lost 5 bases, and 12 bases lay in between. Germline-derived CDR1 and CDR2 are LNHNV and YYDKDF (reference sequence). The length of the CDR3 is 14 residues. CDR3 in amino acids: CATSRSRSRETQYF. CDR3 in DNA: TGTGCCACCAGCAGATCCAGATCGAGGGAGACCCAGTACTTC.

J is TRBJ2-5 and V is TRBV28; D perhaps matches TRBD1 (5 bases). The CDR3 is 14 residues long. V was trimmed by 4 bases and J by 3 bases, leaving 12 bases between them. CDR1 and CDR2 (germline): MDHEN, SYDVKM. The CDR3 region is CASSYDIGEETQYF. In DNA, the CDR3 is TGTGCCAGCAGTTACGACATAGGGGAAGAGACCCAGTACTTC.

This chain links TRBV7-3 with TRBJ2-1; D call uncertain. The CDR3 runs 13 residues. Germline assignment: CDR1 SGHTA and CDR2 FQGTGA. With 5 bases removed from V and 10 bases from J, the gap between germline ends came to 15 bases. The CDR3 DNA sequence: TGTGCCAGCAGCCTAAGCAAGGGTGGGGAGCAGTTCTTC. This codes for CASSLSKGGEQFF.

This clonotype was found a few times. The CDR3 DNA sequence: TGTGCCTGGAGTGGGCTAGGGGGGCATGAGCAGTTCTTC. Translation: CAWSGLGGHEQFF. The rearrangement uses TRBV30 and TRBJ2-1; TRBD1 or TRBD2 may be the D gene (6 bases each). In germline, CDR1 is GTSNPN, CDR2 SVGIG (reference sequence). The CDR3 is 13 residues long. Trimming removed 1 base at V and 8 bases at J, with 12 bases between.

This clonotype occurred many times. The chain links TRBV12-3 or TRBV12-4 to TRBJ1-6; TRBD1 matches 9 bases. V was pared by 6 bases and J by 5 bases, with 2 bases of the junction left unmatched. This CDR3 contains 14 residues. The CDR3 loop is CASSGQGNNSPLHF. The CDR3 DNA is TGTGCCAGCAGCGGACAGGGGAATAATTCACCCCTCCACTTT.

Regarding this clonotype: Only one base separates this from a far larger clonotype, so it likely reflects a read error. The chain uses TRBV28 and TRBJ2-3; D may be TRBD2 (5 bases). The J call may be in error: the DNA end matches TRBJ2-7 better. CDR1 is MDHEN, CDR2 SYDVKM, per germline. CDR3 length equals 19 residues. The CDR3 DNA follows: TGTGTCAGCAGTTTAAGGAACCCCAACCGGCGGGCGAGCTCCTACGAGCAGTACTTC. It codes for CVSSLRNPNRRASSYEQYF.

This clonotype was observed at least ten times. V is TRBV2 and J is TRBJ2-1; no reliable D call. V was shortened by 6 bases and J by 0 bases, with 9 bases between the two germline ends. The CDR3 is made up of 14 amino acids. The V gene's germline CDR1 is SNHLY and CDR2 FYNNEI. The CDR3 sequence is CASRGAYSYNEQFF. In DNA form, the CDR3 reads TGTGCCAGCAGGGGTGCCTACTCCTACAATGAGCAGTTCTTC.

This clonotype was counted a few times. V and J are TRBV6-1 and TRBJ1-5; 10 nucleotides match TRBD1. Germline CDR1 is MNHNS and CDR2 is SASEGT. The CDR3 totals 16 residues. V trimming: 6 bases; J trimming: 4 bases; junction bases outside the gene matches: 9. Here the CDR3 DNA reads TGTGCCAGCAGGGAATATGACAGGGGGCAGAATCAGCCCCAGCATTTT. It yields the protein CASREYDRGQNQPQHF.

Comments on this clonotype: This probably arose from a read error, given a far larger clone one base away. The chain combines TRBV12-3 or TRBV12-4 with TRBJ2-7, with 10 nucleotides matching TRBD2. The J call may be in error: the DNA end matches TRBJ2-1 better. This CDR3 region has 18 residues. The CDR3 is CASSPRASGSDTYNGQFF. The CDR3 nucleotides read TGTGCCAGCAGCCCCCGGGCTAGCGGGAGTGATACCTACAATGGGCAGTTCTTC.

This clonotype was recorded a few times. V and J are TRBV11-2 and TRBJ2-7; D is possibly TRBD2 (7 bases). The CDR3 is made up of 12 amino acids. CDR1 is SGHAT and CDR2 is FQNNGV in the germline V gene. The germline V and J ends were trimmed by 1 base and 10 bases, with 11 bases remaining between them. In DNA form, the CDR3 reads TGTGCCAGCAGCTTAGGGGGGGGCGATCAGTACTTC. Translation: CASSLGGGDQYF.

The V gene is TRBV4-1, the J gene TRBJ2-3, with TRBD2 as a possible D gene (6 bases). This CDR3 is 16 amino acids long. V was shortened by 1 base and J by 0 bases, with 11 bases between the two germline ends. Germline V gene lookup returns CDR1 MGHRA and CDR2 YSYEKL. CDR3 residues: CASSQALGGSTDTQYF. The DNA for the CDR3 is TGCGCCAGCAGCCAAGCGTTGGGGGGTAGCACAGATACGCAGTATTTT.

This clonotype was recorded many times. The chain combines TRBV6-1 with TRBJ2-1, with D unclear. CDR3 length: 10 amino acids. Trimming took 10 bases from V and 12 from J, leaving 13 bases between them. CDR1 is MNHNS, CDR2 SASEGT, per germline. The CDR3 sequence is CATTWGSQFF. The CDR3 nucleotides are TGTGCCACCACGTGGGGTTCGCAGTTCTTC.

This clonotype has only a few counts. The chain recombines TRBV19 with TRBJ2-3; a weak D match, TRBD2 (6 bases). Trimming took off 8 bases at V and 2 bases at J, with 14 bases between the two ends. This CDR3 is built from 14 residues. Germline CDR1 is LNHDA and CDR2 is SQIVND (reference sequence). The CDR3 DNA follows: TGTGCCAGTGCGACTTCGGGAGACACAGATACGCAGTATTTT. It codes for CASATSGDTDTQYF.

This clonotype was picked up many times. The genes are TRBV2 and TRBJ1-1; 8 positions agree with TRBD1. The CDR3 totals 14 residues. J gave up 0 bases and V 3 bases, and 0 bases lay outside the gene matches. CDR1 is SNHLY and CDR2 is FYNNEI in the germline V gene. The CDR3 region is CASSETGVNTEAFF. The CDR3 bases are TGTGCCAGCAGTGAGACAGGGGTGAACACTGAAGCTTTCTTT.

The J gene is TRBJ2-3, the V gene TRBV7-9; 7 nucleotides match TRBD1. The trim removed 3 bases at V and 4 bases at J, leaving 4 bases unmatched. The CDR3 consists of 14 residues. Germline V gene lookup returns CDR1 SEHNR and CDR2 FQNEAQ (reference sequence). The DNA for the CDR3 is TGTGCCAGCAGCTTCCGAGGGGGCCCAGATACGCAGTATTTT. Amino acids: CASSFRGGPDTQYF.

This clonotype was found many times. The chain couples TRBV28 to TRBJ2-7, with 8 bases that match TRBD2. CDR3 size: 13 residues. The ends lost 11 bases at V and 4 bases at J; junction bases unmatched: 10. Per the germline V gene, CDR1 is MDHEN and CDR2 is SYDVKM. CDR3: CAAAASGWYEQYF. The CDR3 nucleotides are TGTGCCGCCGCCGCTAGCGGGTGGTACGAGCAGTACTTC.

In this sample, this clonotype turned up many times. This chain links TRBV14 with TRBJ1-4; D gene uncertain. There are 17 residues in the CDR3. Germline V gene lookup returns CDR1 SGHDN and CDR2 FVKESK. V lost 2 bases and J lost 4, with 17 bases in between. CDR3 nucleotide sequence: TGTGCCAGCAGCCAACATGACTTGATGTCCCGTAATGAAAAACTGTTTTTT. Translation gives CASSQHDLMSRNEKLFF.

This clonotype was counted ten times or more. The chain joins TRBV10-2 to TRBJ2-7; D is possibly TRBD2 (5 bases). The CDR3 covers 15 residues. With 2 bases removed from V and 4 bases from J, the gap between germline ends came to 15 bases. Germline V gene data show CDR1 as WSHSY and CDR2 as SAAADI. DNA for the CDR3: TGCGCCAGCAGTGAGCTAAGCCTCGGAGGTTACGAGCAGTACTTC. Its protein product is CASSELSLGGYEQYF.

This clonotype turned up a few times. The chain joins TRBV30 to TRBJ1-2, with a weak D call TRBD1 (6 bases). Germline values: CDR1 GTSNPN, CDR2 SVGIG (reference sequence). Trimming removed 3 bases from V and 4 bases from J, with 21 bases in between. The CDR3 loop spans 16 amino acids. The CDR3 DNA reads TGTGCCTGGAGCATCCCCTACAGGGTGGGGTCCTATGGCTACACCTTC. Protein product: CAWSIPYRVGSYGYTF.